Listed below are T cell receptor beta chains from one sample, sequenced in a study of blood T cell repertoires in COVID-19. Clones were sequenced by immunoSEQ multiplex PCR, and TCRdb holds only the in-frame ones, with some missing. The sample lists about 110,000 clones, about 85% occurring once. Sequenced input: peripheral blood. All receptors derive from an older woman with COVID-19, enrolled during active disease. Each CDR3 is given without its conserved first and last residue.

v_gene: TRBV2
CDR3aa: ASSEVGAGSLF

v_gene: TRBV7-9
CDR3aa: ASSYMGGGYT

v_gene: TRBV6-5
CDR3aa: ASSKPGQGQYEQY

v_gene: TRBV7-8
CDR3aa: ASSPRDSSEAF

v_gene: TRBV9
CDR3aa: ASSVGRDTYEQY

v_gene: TRBV7-8
CDR3aa: ASSLGQPNTEAF

v_gene: TRBV20-1
CDR3aa: SASRSDRGEKLF

v_gene: TRBV3-1/TRBV3-2
CDR3aa: ASSQPGTGWQKLF

v_gene: TRBV3-1/TRBV3-2
CDR3aa: ASSQALSGGTDTQY

v_gene: TRBV15
CDR3aa: ATSHESRGLEPQH

v_gene: TRBV5-1
CDR3aa: ASSRESGTGVEKLF

v_gene: TRBV20-1
CDR3aa: SASRPGGSYEQY

v_gene: TRBV7-3
CDR3aa: ASSLDGGATDTQY

v_gene: TRBV19
CDR3aa: ASSKISTGLAQETQY

v_gene: TRBV4-1
CDR3aa: ASSPSGPAGGELF

v_gene: TRBV18
CDR3aa: ASSPQMTSGGDYNEQF

v_gene: TRBV27
CDR3aa: ASSLGGQKAF

v_gene: TRBV13
CDR3aa: ASSLAGPGGEQY

v_gene: TRBV27
CDR3aa: ASSRTGTGNLWQY

v_gene: TRBV5-1
CDR3aa: ASSFVAGGRGELF

v_gene: TRBV3-1/TRBV3-2
CDR3aa: ASSQGAGEVTGELF

v_gene: TRBV27
CDR3aa: ASSLGGGTLEEQF

v_gene: TRBV30
CDR3aa: ALIGREVDYGYT

v_gene: TRBV4-1
CDR3aa: ASSQEGQGVQETQY